This entry features one TCR beta chain sequence. This sample was taken from a study of cytomegalovirus exposure and HLA in healthy donors. Measured with immunoSEQ multiplex PCR; TCRdb has only the in-frame clones, and not every one. The sample records 130,000 or so clones, 89% being singletons. In germline, CDR1 is MGHDK, CDR2 SYGVNS. The V and J ends lost 1 base and 2 bases, in that order; junction bases with no gene match: 2. CDR3 length: 15 residues. This rearrangement joins TRBV25-1 to TRBJ2-3; the match to TRBD1 covers 8 bases. The material sequenced was PBMCs. The sequence came from a man aged 25-45 years in good health and CMV-seronegative. The CDR3 loop is CASSELDRDTDTQYF. DNA of the CDR3: TGTGCCAGCAGTGAATTGGACAGGGACACAGATACGCAGTATTTT.